This TCR beta chain came from a study of beta chain features in type 1 diabetes. CDR1 SGHNT and CDR2 YYREEE come from the germline V gene (reference sequence). The V gene lost 3 bases and the J gene lost 5 bases, with 11 bases spanning the gap. This CDR3 has 14 amino acids. The study reverse transcribed the entire isolated RNA, so it sequenced expressed TCRB transcripts. Sequencing used immunoSEQ multiplex PCR; TCRdb keeps in-frame clones, though not all of them. This sample has about 150,000 clones, with roughly 11% found just once. The chain recombines TRBV5-4 with TRBJ2-2; tentative D call: TRBD1 (6 bases). The receptor's source is a man aged 18 to 30 in good health. The sequencing sample was made of central memory CD4+ T cells from blood. The CDR3 spells CASSSTGTTGELFF. The CDR3, as DNA: TGTGCCAGCAGCTCCACAGGGACGACCGGGGAGCTGTTTTTT.